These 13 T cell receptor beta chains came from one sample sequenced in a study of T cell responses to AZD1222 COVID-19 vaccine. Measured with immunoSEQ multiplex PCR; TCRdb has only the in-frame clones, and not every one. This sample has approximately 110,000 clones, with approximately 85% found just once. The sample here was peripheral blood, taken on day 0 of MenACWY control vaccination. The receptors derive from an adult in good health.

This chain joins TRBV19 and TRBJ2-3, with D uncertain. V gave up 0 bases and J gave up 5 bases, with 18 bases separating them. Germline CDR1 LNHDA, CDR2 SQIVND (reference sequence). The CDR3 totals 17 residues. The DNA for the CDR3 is TGTGCCAGTAGTATAGATCTCGAGACCGCACTGGTAGATACGCAGTATTTT. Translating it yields CASSIDLETALVDTQYF.

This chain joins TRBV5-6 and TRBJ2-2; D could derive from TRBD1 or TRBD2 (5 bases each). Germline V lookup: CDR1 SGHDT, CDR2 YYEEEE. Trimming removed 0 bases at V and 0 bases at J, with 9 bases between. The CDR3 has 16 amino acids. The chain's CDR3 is CASSLELGANTGELFF. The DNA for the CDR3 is TGTGCCAGCAGCTTGGAGCTGGGGGCGAACACCGGGGAGCTGTTTTTT. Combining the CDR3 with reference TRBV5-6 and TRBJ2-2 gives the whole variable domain DAGVTQSPTHLIKTRGQQVTLRCSPKSGHDTVSWYQQALGQGPQFIFQYYEEEERQRGNFPDRFSGHQFPNYSSELNVNALLLGDSALYLCASSLELGANTGELFFGEGSRLTVL.

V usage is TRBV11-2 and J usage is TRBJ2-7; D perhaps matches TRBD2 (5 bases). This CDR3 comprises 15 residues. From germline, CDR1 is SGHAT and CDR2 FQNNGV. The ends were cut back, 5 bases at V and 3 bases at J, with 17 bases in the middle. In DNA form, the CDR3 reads TGTGCCAGCAGCCCGATTTCGGGGAAAAGCTACGAGCAGTACTTC. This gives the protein CASSPISGKSYEQYF.

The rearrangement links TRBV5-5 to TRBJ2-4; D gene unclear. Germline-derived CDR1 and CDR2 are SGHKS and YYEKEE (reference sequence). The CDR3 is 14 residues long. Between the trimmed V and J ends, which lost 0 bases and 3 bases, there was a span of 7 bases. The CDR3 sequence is CASSLDLGKNIQYF. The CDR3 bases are TGTGCCAGCAGCTTGGACCTTGGCAAAAACATTCAGTACTTC.

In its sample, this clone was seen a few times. In DNA, the CDR3 is TGTGCCAGCAGTTTTGCCGGATCTGTAGCCTACGAGCAGTACTTC. This gives the protein CASSFAGSVAYEQYF. The chain combines TRBV28 with TRBJ2-7; no clear D gene. The V and J ends lost 3 bases and 2 bases respectively, with 14 bases between them. The CDR3 length is 15 residues. Germline V gene sequence: CDR1 MDHEN, CDR2 SYDVKM.

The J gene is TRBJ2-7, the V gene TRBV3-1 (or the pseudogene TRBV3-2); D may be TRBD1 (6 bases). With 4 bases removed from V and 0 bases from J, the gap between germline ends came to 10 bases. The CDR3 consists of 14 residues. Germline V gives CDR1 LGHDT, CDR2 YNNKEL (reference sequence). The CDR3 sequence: CASSLGQNSYEQYF. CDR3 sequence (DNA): TGTGCCAGCAGCCTCGGACAGAACTCCTACGAGCAGTACTTC.

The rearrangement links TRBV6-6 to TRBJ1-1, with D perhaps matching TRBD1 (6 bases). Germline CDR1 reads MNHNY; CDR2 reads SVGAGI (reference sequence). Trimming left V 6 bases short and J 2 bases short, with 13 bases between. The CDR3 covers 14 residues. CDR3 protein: CASRPPRGNTEAFF. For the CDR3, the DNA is TGTGCCAGCAGGCCCCCCAGGGGAAACACTGAAGCTTTCTTT.

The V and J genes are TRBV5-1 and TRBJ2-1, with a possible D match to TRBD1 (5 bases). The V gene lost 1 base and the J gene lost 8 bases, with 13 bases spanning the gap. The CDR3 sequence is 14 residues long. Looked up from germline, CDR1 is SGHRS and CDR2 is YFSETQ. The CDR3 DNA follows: TGCGCCAGCAGCTTGCAGGGCCAGGACGATGAGCAGTTCTTC. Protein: CASSLQGQDDEQFF. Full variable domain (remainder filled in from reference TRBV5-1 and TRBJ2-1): KAGVTQTPRYLIKTRGQQVTLSCSPISGHRSVSWYQQTPGQGLQFLFEYFSETQRNKGNFPGRFSGRQFSNSRSEMNVSTLELGDSALYLCASSLQGQDDEQFFGPGTRLTVL.

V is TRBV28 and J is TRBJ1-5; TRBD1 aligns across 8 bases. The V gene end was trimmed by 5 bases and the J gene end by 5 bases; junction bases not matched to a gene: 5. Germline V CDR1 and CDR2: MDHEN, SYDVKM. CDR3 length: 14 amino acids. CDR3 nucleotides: TGTGCCAGCAGTCCCCGGACAGGGCATCAGCCCCAGCATTTT. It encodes CASSPRTGHQPQHF.

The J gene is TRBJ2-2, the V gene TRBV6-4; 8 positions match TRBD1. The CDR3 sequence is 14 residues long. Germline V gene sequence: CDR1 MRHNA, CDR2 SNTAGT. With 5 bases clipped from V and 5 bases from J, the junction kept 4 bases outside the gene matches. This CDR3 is CASSLGQDTGELFF. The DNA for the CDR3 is TGTGCCAGCAGTTTGGGACAGGATACCGGGGAGCTGTTTTTT.

CDR3 sequence (DNA): TGTGCCAGCAGCGTATCGTCTGAGCGTGGCTACACCTTC. This sequence encodes CASSVSSERGYTF. The rearrangement links TRBV9 to TRBJ1-2; no clear D gene. CDR3 size: 13 residues. With 1 base removed from V and 7 bases from J, the gap between germline ends came to 11 bases. The germline CDR1 and CDR2 sequences are SGDLS and YYNGEE.

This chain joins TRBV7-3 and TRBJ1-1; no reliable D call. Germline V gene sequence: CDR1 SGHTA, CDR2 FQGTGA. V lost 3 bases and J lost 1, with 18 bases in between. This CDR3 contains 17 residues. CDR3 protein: CASSLSGVGVGNTEAFF. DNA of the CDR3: TGTGCCAGCAGCTTGTCAGGAGTGGGAGTGGGGAACACTGAAGCTTTCTTT.

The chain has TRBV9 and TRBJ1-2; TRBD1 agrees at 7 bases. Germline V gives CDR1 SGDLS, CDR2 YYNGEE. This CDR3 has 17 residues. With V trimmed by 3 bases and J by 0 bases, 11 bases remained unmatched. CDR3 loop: CASSARGQGGTNYGYTF. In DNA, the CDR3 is TGTGCCAGCAGCGCCCGCGGGCAGGGGGGGACTAACTATGGCTACACCTTC. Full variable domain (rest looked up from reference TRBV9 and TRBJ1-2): DSGVTQTPKHLITATGQRVTLRCSPRSGDLSVYWYQQSLDQGLQFLIQYYNGEERAKGNILERFSAQQFPDLHSELNLSSLELGDSALYFCASSARGQGGTNYGYTFGSGTRLTVV.